This TCR beta chain was documented in a study of blood T cell repertoires in COVID-19. In the original processing: How many nucleated cells were present was estimated from reference gene primer amplification. The repertoire was sequenced with immunoSEQ multiplex PCR; TCRdb's copy has only in-frame clones and lacks some. Clone size and the V and J calls come from that table; the DNA yielded D and trimming. The sample carries roughly 230,000 clones, roughly 83% recorded once. Germline CDR1 is MGHRA and CDR2 is YSYEKL. CDR3 size: 13 residues. Trimming cost V 4 bases and J 9 bases, with 13 bases left between them.

The chain uses TRBV4-1 and TRBJ2-1; weak D call: TRBD1 (6 bases). The source of this sequence is a man between 40 and 49 years old with acute or convalescent COVID-19. The specimen was peripheral blood. CDR3 nucleotides: TGCGCCAGCAGCCGCACAGGGTTGGGTGAGCAGTTCTTC. Translated: CASSRTGLGEQFF.